The present TCR beta chain was sequenced within a study of T cell repertoires in cytomegalovirus infection. Whole-study context: HLA-B-restricted CMV epitopes that are well studied, plus recently identified HLA-C-restricted ones, were used by the study. Public TCR beta signatures indicated both CMV infection and matching HLA type.

Between the trimmed V and J ends, which lost 5 bases and 7 bases, there was a span of 5 bases. Germline-derived CDR1 and CDR2 are SEHNR and FQNEAQ (reference sequence). CDR3 length: 11 amino acids. TCRdb re-derived calls from the reads in MiXCR, one entry per CDR3 protein. The sample records about 700,000 distinct CDR3 sequences, about 30% being singletons. This clonotype showed up many times. Its antigen is currently unknown. General study points: CMV-specific HLA-C-restricted TCR beta clonotypes dominated the ex vivo response. The cumulative frequency of public TCR beta families identified carriers of CMV plus the relevant HLA.

The sequence was collected from a human donor in good health (CMV status not recorded). Some clones in this sample may be carry-over from other donors' samples. Sequenced here: cultured PBMCs, sampled from culture after CMV antigen stimulation. The chain carries TRBV7-9 and TRBJ2-2; D not resolved. CDR3 protein: CASSPGGELFF. CDR3 in DNA: TGTGCCAGCAGCCCGGGCGGGGAGCTGTTTTTT.